This TCR beta chain emerged from a study of T cell repertoires in cytomegalovirus infection. General study findings and limits: In two of eight donors, the top clonotype was HLA-C-restricted CMV-specific.

V lost 3 bases and J lost 4, with 12 bases in between. The V gene's germline CDR1 is MDHEN and CDR2 SYDVKM. The CDR3 has 14 amino acids. TCRdb reanalysed the reads using MiXCR and keeps one entry per CDR3 protein. Of 300,000 or so distinct CDR3 sequences in the sample, 8% to 10% were seen once. This clonotype has only a few counts. Its target is not known. V is TRBV28 and J is TRBJ1-1; tentative D call: TRBD1 (5 bases). The sample consisted of PBMCs. This clonotype originated in a human donor in good health (CMV status not recorded). Some clones in this sample may be carry-over from other donors' samples. CDR3 loop: CASSFEAGRTEAFF. Here the CDR3 DNA reads TGTGCCAGCAGTTTTGAAGCAGGGCGCACTGAAGCTTTCTTT.